The table lists the clone carrying this T cell receptor (beta chain) with a few counts. The target antigen is unknown. Trimming stripped 1 base from V and 3 bases from J, with 7 bases between. This CDR3 region has 15 residues. Germline loops: CDR1 LNHNV, CDR2 YYDKDF (reference sequence). Using RNA transcripts as the source, TCR beta CDR3 regions were amplified. The TCR CDR3 was amplified in a first-round RT-PCR using the HTBI primer set. A single record per CDR3 protein comes from TCRdb applying MiXCR to the multiplex PCR reads. This table has a few hundred thousand distinct CDR3 sequences, approximately 17% appearing once. This sample was included in a study of T cells in Graves' hyperthyroidism and ophthalmopathy. Study-wide background: Peripheral blood specimens were obtained at initial diagnosis, prior to any treatment.

With duration under 3 months, ophthalmopathy was active: Clinical Activity Score at least 3, NOSPECS at least 4. This sample holds PBMCs from roughly 10 ml fresh peripheral blood. Study observations and caveats: Blood also carried most thyroid clonotypes expanded above 0.001.

The origin of this receptor is a woman younger than 35 with Graves' ophthalmopathy. The chain is built from TRBV15 and TRBJ1-6, with D unresolved. The sample consisted of blood. The CDR3 region is CATSRVLDYNSPLHF. As DNA, the CDR3 is TGTGCCACCAGCAGAGTACTAGACTATAATTCACCCCTCCACTTT. Using reference TRBV15 and TRBJ1-6 for the parts outside the CDR3, the full variable domain is DAMVIQNPRYQVTQFGKPVTLSCSQTLNHNVMYWYQQKSSQAPKLLFHYYDKDFNNEADTPDNFQSRRPNTSFCFLDIRSPGLGDTAMYLCATSRVLDYNSPLHFGNGTRLTVT.